These 27 T cell receptor beta chains originate from one sample sequenced in a study of cytomegalovirus exposure and HLA in healthy donors. The primer mix had 60 Vbeta and 13 Jbeta primers. Here immunoSEQ multiplex PCR was the method, and the copy in TCRdb shows in-frame clones only, minus some. The repertoire includes around 120,000 clones, roughly 84% of them detected once, and less than 3.5% sits in the top ten. The sample taken for sequencing was PBMCs. The source of these receptors is a man between 45 and 60 years old in good health and CMV-seronegative.

The chain combines TRBV13 with TRBJ1-1; D is perhaps TRBD1 (6 bases). V dropped 5 bases and J dropped 1 base, with 17 bases sitting between them. The CDR3 has 16 residues. Per the germline V gene, CDR1 is PRHDT and CDR2 is FYEKMQ (reference sequence). The CDR3 loop is CASSQPGTLRNTEAFF. As DNA, the CDR3 is TGTGCCAGCAGCCAACCCGGGACACTCCGGAACACTGAAGCTTTCTTT.

In its sample, this clone was seen once. The rearrangement joins TRBV13 to TRBJ2-1; 8 bases map to TRBD1. Per germline, CDR1 PRHDT and CDR2 FYEKMQ (reference sequence). After removal of 3 bases from V and 8 bases from J, the junction contained 3 bases not matched to a gene. The CDR3 extends over 13 amino acids. The CDR3 sequence is CASSLTGEHEQFF. CDR3 bases: TGTGCCAGCAGCTTGACAGGGGAACATGAGCAGTTCTTC.

A single count supports this clone. This rearrangement joins TRBV2 to TRBJ1-1; a weak D match, TRBD1 (5 bases). Looked up from germline, CDR1 is SNHLY and CDR2 is FYNNEI. The V gene lost 4 bases and the J gene lost 2 bases, with 14 bases spanning the gap. This CDR3 is built from 15 residues. The CDR3 sequence: CASSVMSGINTEAFF. DNA of the CDR3: TGTGCCAGCAGTGTGATGTCAGGGATAAACACTGAAGCTTTCTTT.

The V call is TRBV7-8, the J call TRBJ1-1, with D unclear. V was shortened by 5 bases and J by 3 bases, with 13 bases between the two germline ends. The germline V gene has CDR1 SGHVS and CDR2 FQNEAQ. The CDR3 totals 14 residues. In DNA form, the CDR3 reads TGTGCCAGCAGCCCAACGTCGGGAGACACTGAAGCTTTCTTT. Protein product: CASSPTSGDTEAFF.

The chain is built from TRBV18 and TRBJ1-1; D call uncertain. Trimming stripped 6 bases from V and 7 bases from J, with 15 bases between. The germline V gene encodes CDR1 KGHSH and CDR2 LQKENI. The CDR3 runs to 13 residues. Here the CDR3 reads CASSPIGRGEAFF. CDR3 nucleotide sequence: TGTGCCAGCTCCCCAATAGGGAGAGGTGAAGCTTTCTTT.

The rearrangement joins TRBV5-1 to TRBJ2-7; D might be TRBD2 (5 bases). The CDR3 is made up of 17 amino acids. From germline, CDR1 is SGHRS and CDR2 YFSETQ. V gave up 1 base and J gave up 0 bases, with 17 bases separating them. CDR3 loop: CASSLKVGRGNSYEQYF. The DNA of the CDR3 is TGCGCCAGCAGCTTGAAGGTGGGGAGAGGGAACTCCTACGAGCAGTACTTC.

This clone was seen a single time. The chain uses TRBV4-1 and TRBJ2-5; TRBD2 aligns across 12 bases. The V segment lost 1 base and the J segment 2 bases; nucleotides outside the gene matches: 8. CDR1 and CDR2 from the germline V gene are MGHRA and YSYEKL. This CDR3 region has 18 residues. The chain's CDR3 is CASSQVGTSGGPQETQYF. CDR3 sequence (DNA): TGCGCCAGCAGCCAAGTAGGTACTAGCGGGGGGCCTCAAGAGACCCAGTACTTC.

This rearrangement joins TRBV7-9 to TRBJ2-7; TRBD2 matches 10 bases. From germline, CDR1 is SEHNR and CDR2 FQNEAQ (reference sequence). The V segment lost 5 bases and the J segment 3 bases; nucleotides outside the gene matches: 4. The CDR3 is 14 amino acids. CDR3 protein: CASSPGLAHYEQYF. The CDR3, as DNA: TGTGCCAGCAGCCCGGGACTAGCGCACTACGAGCAGTACTTC.

The J gene is TRBJ1-1, the V gene TRBV7-9; 12 nucleotides agree with TRBD1. Germline trimming cut 10 bases from V and 2 bases from J; bases unmatched to any gene: 8. CDR3 length: 15 amino acids. Germline V CDR1 and CDR2: SEHNR, FQNEAQ (reference sequence). The CDR3 reads CATTGTGGLNTEAFF. The DNA of the CDR3 is TGTGCCACAACCGGGACAGGGGGCCTCAACACTGAAGCTTTCTTT.

The chain links TRBV9 to TRBJ2-2, with TRBD2 as a possible D gene (5 bases). CDR3 length: 17 residues. CDR1 is SGDLS, CDR2 YYNGEE, per germline. V lost 0 bases to trimming and J lost 5 bases, with 17 bases between them. The CDR3 DNA sequence: TGTGCCAGCAGCGTAGATGTCCGGACTCCTCCGACCGGGGAGCTGTTTTTT. This gives the protein CASSVDVRTPPTGELFF.

Concerning this clone: Additional DNA sequences in this sample encode the identical CDR3. The chain couples TRBV29-1 to TRBJ1-1, with D perhaps matching TRBD1 (5 bases). The V gene lost 5 bases and the J gene lost 1 base, with 14 bases spanning the gap. Germline V gene lookup returns CDR1 SQVTM and CDR2 ANQGSEA. CDR3 length equals 14 residues. The CDR3 DNA reads TGCAGCGTTAGGACGGGGGTGGCGAACACTGAAGCTTTCTTT. As protein: CSVRTGVANTEAFF.

The V gene is TRBV7-9, the J gene TRBJ1-1; D possibly corresponds to TRBD1 (5 bases). Germline V gives CDR1 SEHNR, CDR2 FQNEAQ (reference sequence). The CDR3 has 14 residues. V lost 4 bases to trimming and J lost 4 bases, with 13 bases between them. The CDR3 protein is CASSSPAGVTEAFF. CDR3 nucleotides: TGTGCCAGCAGCTCCCCGGCGGGGGTCACTGAAGCTTTCTTT.

The chain joins TRBV6-1 to TRBJ1-6, with 7 bases fitting TRBD1. V dropped 2 bases and J dropped 1; count of bases not matched to a gene: 11. The germline V gene has CDR1 MNHNS and CDR2 SASEGT. The CDR3 length is 19 residues. CDR3: CASSERGQGGRSYNSPLHF. The CDR3 DNA sequence: TGTGCCAGCAGTGAAAGAGGGCAGGGGGGAAGGTCCTATAATTCACCCCTCCACTTT.

This chain joins TRBV27 and TRBJ1-6, with 9 bases fitting TRBD1. Germline V gene sequence: CDR1 MNHEY, CDR2 SMNVEV (reference sequence). CDR3 length: 15 amino acids. The ends lost 8 bases at V and 7 bases at J; junction bases unmatched: 9. The CDR3 region has the DNA TGTGCCAGCCGAAGAGCCGGGACAGGGAATTCACCCCTCCACTTT. Translating it yields CASRRAGTGNSPLHF.

This chain connects TRBV19 to TRBJ2-1; 13 bases are a match to TRBD2. The CDR3 sequence is 16 residues long. Per germline, CDR1 LNHDA and CDR2 SQIVND (reference sequence). Trimming at V came to 5 bases and at J to 3 bases, leaving 4 bases not matched to a gene. Here the CDR3 reads CASSATSGGGYNEQFF. The CDR3 DNA reads TGTGCCAGTAGTGCCACTAGCGGGGGGGGCTACAATGAGCAGTTCTTC.

V usage is TRBV7-2 and J usage is TRBJ2-7; D may be TRBD2 (6 bases). Germline CDR1 and CDR2: SGHTA and FQGNSA. This CDR3 comprises 15 residues. Trimming took off 5 bases at V and 4 bases at J, with 18 bases between the two ends. CDR3 amino acids: CASSPQGGAQYEQYF. DNA of the CDR3: TGTGCCAGCAGCCCCCAGGGCGGGGCCCAATACGAGCAGTACTTC.

J is TRBJ2-5 and V is TRBV2, with D hard to call. The V end was cut by 5 bases, the J end by 5 bases, with 12 bases between. The CDR3 spans 13 residues. Germline CDR1 SNHLY, CDR2 FYNNEI. CDR3 nucleotide sequence: TGTGCCAGCAGTAAGGAGATCGGGGAGACCCAGTACTTC. Encoded protein: CASSKEIGETQYF. Full variable domain (rest looked up from reference TRBV2 and TRBJ2-5): EPEVTQTPSHQVTQMGQEVILRCVPISNHLYFYWYRQILGQKVEFLVSFYNNEISEKSEIFDDQFSVERPDGSNFTLKIRSTKLEDSAMYFCASSKEIGETQYFGPGTRLLVL.

With respect to this clone: Other nucleotide sequences from this sample produce the same CDR3. The CDR3 coding sequence is TGCGCCAGCAGCTTGCCAACTAGCGGGAGCACAGATACGCAGTATTTT. Translation gives CASSLPTSGSTDTQYF. This chain links TRBV5-1 with TRBJ2-3, with 9 bases that match TRBD2. The CDR3 runs 16 residues. Unmatched junction bases numbered 3, after V lost 1 base and J lost 0 bases. CDR1 is SGHRS and CDR2 is YFSETQ in the germline V gene.

The chain carries TRBV10-3 and TRBJ2-2; TRBD1 matches 8 bases. Germline CDR1 is ENHRY and CDR2 is SYGVKD. The J segment lost 6 bases and the V segment lost 1 base, leaving 7 bases of the junction unmatched. This CDR3 contains 16 residues. The CDR3 here is CAISEFGQGRSGELFF. As DNA, the CDR3 is TGTGCCATCAGTGAGTTTGGACAGGGAAGGTCCGGGGAGCTGTTTTTT.

Concerning this clone: This sample includes further DNA sequences coding for the same CDR3. The V call is TRBV5-4, the J call TRBJ2-5, with a possible D match to TRBD2 (5 bases). The CDR3 consists of 13 residues. V was pared by 2 bases and J by 5 bases, with 10 bases between. Germline V gives CDR1 SGHNT, CDR2 YYREEE (reference sequence). The CDR3 spells CASSFREKETQYF. CDR3 in DNA: TGTGCCAGCAGCTTTAGGGAGAAGGAGACCCAGTACTTC.

The genes are TRBV27 and TRBJ1-1; maybe TRBD1 (6 bases). Germline loops: CDR1 MNHEY, CDR2 SMNVEV (reference sequence). This CDR3 is built from 14 residues. With 5 bases removed from V and 1 base from J, the gap between germline ends came to 11 bases. The DNA for the CDR3 is TGTGCCAGCAGTCCACAGGGCGGGAACACTGAAGCTTTCTTT. Amino acid sequence: CASSPQGGNTEAFF.

V and J are TRBV18 and TRBJ2-5, with TRBD2 identical over 8 bases. Germline V gene data show CDR1 as KGHSH and CDR2 as LQKENI. J gave up 1 base and V 3 bases, and 10 bases lay outside the gene matches. The CDR3 length is 17 residues. CDR3 in DNA: TGTGCCAGCTCACCGGTAGGGATAGCGGGGACCCAAGAGACCCAGTACTTC. Its protein is CASSPVGIAGTQETQYF.

The chain employs TRBV5-6 and TRBJ1-1, with a weak D call TRBD1 (5 bases). CDR1 is SGHDT and CDR2 is YYEEEE in the germline V gene. V dropped 4 bases and J dropped 0 bases, with 13 bases sitting between them. The CDR3 consists of 15 residues. CDR3 bases: TGTGCCAGCAGCCTGGGCGGGGGGATGAACACTGAAGCTTTCTTT. Its translation is CASSLGGGMNTEAFF. Together with reference TRBV5-6 and TRBJ1-1, the CDR3 gives the full variable domain: DAGVTQSPTHLIKTRGQQVTLRCSPKSGHDTVSWYQQALGQGPQFIFQYYEEEERQRGNFPDRFSGHQFPNYSSELNVNALLLGDSALYLCASSLGGGMNTEAFFGQGTRLTVV.

The rearrangement joins TRBV7-8 to TRBJ2-7; 11 bases match TRBD2. The CDR3 is made up of 17 amino acids. CDR1 SGHVS and CDR2 FQNEAQ come from the germline V gene. V was pared by 5 bases and J by 0 bases, with 9 bases of the junction left unmatched. CDR3: CASSPGSGTSGSYEQYF. The CDR3 bases are TGTGCCAGCAGCCCAGGATCCGGGACTAGCGGCTCCTACGAGCAGTACTTC.

V is TRBV19 and J is TRBJ1-2, with a tentative D call TRBD1 (5 bases). This CDR3 contains 15 residues. Trimming pared 4 bases from V and 4 bases from J, leaving 16 bases between. The germline V gene has CDR1 LNHDA and CDR2 SQIVND (reference sequence). The CDR3 DNA is TGTGCCAGTAGTAGTTCCGGGACGGGAGCCTATGGCTACACCTTC. Translated, it gives CASSSSGTGAYGYTF. Supplemented by reference TRBV19 and TRBJ1-2, the full variable domain reads DGGITQSPKYLFRKEGQNVTLSCEQNLNHDAMYWYRQDPGQGLRLIYYSQIVNDFQKGDIAEGYSVSREKKESFPLTVTSAQKNPTAFYLCASSSSGTGAYGYTFGSGTRLTVV.

J is TRBJ1-1 and V is TRBV4-2, with a tentative D call TRBD1 (5 bases). Germline CDR1 reads LGHNA; CDR2 reads YNFKEQ. The V end was cut by 0 bases, the J end by 1 base, with 6 bases between. This CDR3 spans 14 amino acids. The CDR3: CASSQDGGNTEAFF. CDR3 coding DNA: TGTGCCAGCAGCCAAGACGGGGGGAACACTGAAGCTTTCTTT.

This clone was seen just once. The genes are TRBV4-2 and TRBJ2-5; 8 positions agree with TRBD1. The DNA end is more similar to TRBJ2-7, so the J call may be wrong. The CDR3 runs to 17 residues. From germline, CDR1 is LGHNA and CDR2 YNFKEQ. In DNA, the CDR3 is TGTGCCAGCAGCCAAGATCACCAGGGGGCGTTGACGTACGAGCAGTACTTC. Residues: CASSQDHQGALTYEQYF.